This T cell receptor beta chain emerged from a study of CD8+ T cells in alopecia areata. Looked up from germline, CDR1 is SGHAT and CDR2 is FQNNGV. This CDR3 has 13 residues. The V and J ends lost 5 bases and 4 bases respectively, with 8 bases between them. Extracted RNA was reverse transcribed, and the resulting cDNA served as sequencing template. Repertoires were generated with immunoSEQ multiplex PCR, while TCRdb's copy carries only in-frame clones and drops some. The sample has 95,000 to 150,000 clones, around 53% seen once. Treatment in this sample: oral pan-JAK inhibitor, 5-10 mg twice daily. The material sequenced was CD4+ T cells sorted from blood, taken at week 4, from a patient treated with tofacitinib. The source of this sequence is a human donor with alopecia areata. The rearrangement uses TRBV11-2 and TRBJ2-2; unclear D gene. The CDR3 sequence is CASSTWTTGELFF. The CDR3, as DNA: TGTGCCAGCAGCACATGGACCACCGGGGAGCTGTTTTTT.